The next 16 T cell receptor beta chains were all read from a single sample in a study of technical replicates of blood from a handful of donors. Libraries were prepared by immunoSEQ multiplex PCR; TCRdb keeps only in-frame clonotypes and omits some of them. The sample has about 75,000 clones; 91% are singletons. Sequenced material: T cells isolated from PBMCs. All receptors come from a human donor in good health. Some clones in this sample may be carry-over from other donors' samples.

The chain recombines TRBV29-1 with TRBJ2-1; D may be TRBD1 (6 bases). The CDR3 length is 13 residues. In germline, CDR1 is SQVTM, CDR2 ANQGSEA. V was shortened by 7 bases and J by 4 bases, with 14 bases between the two germline ends. The CDR3 reads CSATGRVYNEQFF. The CDR3 nucleotides read TGCAGCGCAACAGGGCGGGTATACAATGAGCAGTTCTTC.

V usage is TRBV19 and J usage is TRBJ1-1, with a tentative D call TRBD1 (6 bases). CDR1 and CDR2 from the germline V gene are LNHDA and SQIVND (reference sequence). The length of the CDR3 is 16 residues. The V end was cut by 7 bases, the J end by 5 bases, with 23 bases between. The CDR3 coding sequence is TGTGCCAGTATTCAAAACCCAAACAGGGTTAGAACTGAAGCTTTCTTT. Its protein product is CASIQNPNRVRTEAFF.

V usage is TRBV7-2 and J usage is TRBJ1-4, with D tentatively TRBD1 (5 bases). Trimming stripped 3 bases from V and 6 bases from J, with 11 bases between. Germline CDR1 SGHTA, CDR2 FQGNSA. The CDR3 is made up of 14 amino acids. The CDR3 protein is CASSFQGRDEKLFF. As DNA, the CDR3 is TGTGCCAGCAGCTTTCAGGGCAGGGATGAAAAACTGTTTTTT.

V gene TRBV2 combines with J gene TRBJ2-1; TRBD2 matches 8 bases. Germline assignment: CDR1 SNHLY and CDR2 FYNNEI. The CDR3 totals 15 residues. The V segment lost 7 bases and the J segment 7 bases; nucleotides outside the gene matches: 12. DNA of the CDR3: TGTGCCAGCACATCCGAACTAGCGGTTACTAATGAGCAGTTCTTC. Translated, it gives CASTSELAVTNEQFF. The full variable domain, rest sourced from reference TRBV2 and TRBJ2-1, is EPEVTQTPSHQVTQMGQEVILRCVPISNHLYFYWYRQILGQKVEFLVSFYNNEISEKSEIFDDQFSVERPDGSNFTLKIRSTKLEDSAMYFCASTSELAVTNEQFFGPGTRLTVL.

Worth noting for this clone: At the DNA level, this CDR3 is encoded by other sequences in the same sample as well. The genes are TRBV6-1 and TRBJ2-7; TRBD1 is a possible D gene (5 bases). The CDR3 runs to 17 residues. Germline CDR1 MNHNS, CDR2 SASEGT. The germline V and J ends were trimmed by 0 bases and 5 bases, with 20 bases remaining between them. The CDR3 DNA reads TGTGCCAGCAGTGAAGCTCTCAGGGTTGGGCTTTCCCACGAGCAGTACTTC. Amino acids: CASSEALRVGLSHEQYF.

The table lists this clone with a count of one. This chain connects TRBV28 to TRBJ2-5; TRBD2 is a possible D gene (5 bases). Between the trimmed V and J ends, which lost 4 bases and 7 bases, there was a span of 25 bases. The CDR3 is 17 residues long. Germline V gene lookup returns CDR1 MDHEN and CDR2 SYDVKM. The CDR3 reads CASSSAVSTREKVTQYF. The DNA of the CDR3 is TGTGCCAGCAGTTCCGCGGTCTCCACGAGGGAAAAGGTGACCCAGTACTTC.

The chain uses TRBV7-9 and TRBJ2-3, with D possibly TRBD1 on 6 matching bases. Deletions cut 0 bases from V and 2 bases from J, with 15 bases between. Germline CDR1 SEHNR, CDR2 FQNEAQ (reference sequence). This CDR3 region has 17 residues. The CDR3 reads CASSLARGGEPTDTQYF. Here the CDR3 DNA reads TGTGCCAGCAGCTTAGCGCGTGGGGGCGAACCCACAGATACGCAGTATTTT.

The chain employs TRBV7-9 and TRBJ2-7, with TRBD2 matching over 12 bases. V shed 5 bases and J 6 bases; nucleotides not matched to a gene: 8. The CDR3 spans 15 residues. Germline CDR1 is SEHNR and CDR2 is FQNEAQ (reference sequence). The CDR3 sequence is CASSPITSGRREQYF. Here the CDR3 DNA reads TGTGCCAGCAGCCCCATCACTAGCGGGAGGCGCGAGCAGTACTTC. The whole variable domain, filled in from reference TRBV7-9 and TRBJ2-7, reads DTGVSQNPRHKITKRGQNVTFRCDPISEHNRLYWYRQTLGQGPEFLTYFQNEAQLEKSRLLSDRFSAERPKGSFSTLEIQRTEQGDSAMYLCASSPITSGRREQYFGPGTRLTVT.

CDR3: CASSILTGNEQYF. DNA of the CDR3: TGTGCCAGCAGCATACTAACAGGGAACGAGCAGTACTTC. The V and J genes are TRBV7-9 and TRBJ2-7; tentatively, D is TRBD1 (6 bases). The CDR3 totals 13 residues. Germline loops: CDR1 SEHNR, CDR2 FQNEAQ (reference sequence). V gave up 5 bases and J gave up 5 bases, with 13 bases separating them.

This chain uses TRBV6-6 with TRBJ2-3; no clear D gene. This CDR3 comprises 15 residues. With 4 bases removed from V and 1 base from J, the gap between germline ends came to 12 bases. CDR1 is MNHNY and CDR2 is SVGAGI in the germline V gene (reference sequence). The CDR3 protein is CASSSINRGTDTQYF. The CDR3, as DNA: TGTGCCAGCAGTTCCATAAACCGGGGCACAGATACGCAGTATTTT.

This chain joins TRBV9 and TRBJ1-1; a weak D match, TRBD1 (6 bases). Trimming took off 6 bases at V and 0 bases at J, with 12 bases between the two ends. CDR3 length: 14 residues. CDR1 is SGDLS, CDR2 YYNGEE, per germline. CDR3 in amino acids: CASNPTGLNTEAFF. The CDR3 DNA reads TGTGCCAGCAACCCGACAGGATTGAACACTGAAGCTTTCTTT.

The rearrangement joins TRBV29-1 to TRBJ2-1; D perhaps matches TRBD1 (6 bases). Germline values: CDR1 SQVTM, CDR2 ANQGSEA. The V and J ends lost 3 bases and 4 bases respectively, with 13 bases between them. The CDR3 is 14 amino acids. CDR3 sequence: CSVDAGDVYNEQFF. The CDR3 DNA is TGCAGCGTTGACGCAGGGGACGTGTACAATGAGCAGTTCTTC.

This clone was found once. The gene calls are TRBV30 and TRBJ1-1; D remains unclear. Germline loops: CDR1 GTSNPN, CDR2 SVGIG (reference sequence). Trimming left V 4 bases short and J 11 bases short, with 17 bases between. This CDR3 has 12 residues. This chain's CDR3 is CAWTRGVGPAFF. The CDR3 DNA is TGTGCCTGGACCCGGGGTGTAGGCCCGGCTTTCTTT.

This rearrangement joins TRBV11-3 to TRBJ2-3; 11 nucleotides match TRBD2. The CDR3 has 16 amino acids. J gave up 3 bases and V 5 bases, and 7 bases lay outside the gene matches. CDR1 SGHNT and CDR2 YENEEA come from the germline V gene. The CDR3 nucleotides are TGTGCCAGCAGCCCGGGGACTAGCGGCCTTACAGATACGCAGTATTTT. Protein product: CASSPGTSGLTDTQYF.

V usage is TRBV5-4 and J usage is TRBJ2-7, with 14 bases that match TRBD2. CDR3 length equals 18 residues. Germline CDR1 SGHNT, CDR2 YYREEE (reference sequence). V shed 0 bases and J 6 bases; nucleotides not matched to a gene: 11. As DNA, the CDR3 is TGTGCCAGCAGCTTGGGGGGACTAGCGGGGGTGCGAGAGAGCGAGCAGTACTTC. This encodes CASSLGGLAGVRESEQYF.

This clone was observed once. This chain uses TRBV5-4 with TRBJ2-1; 7 positions agree with TRBD1. Trimming at V came to 5 bases and at J to 9 bases, leaving 17 bases not matched to a gene. CDR1 is SGHNT and CDR2 is YYREEE in the germline V gene (reference sequence). The CDR3 is 16 residues long. CDR3 residues: CASSPLDRDPDTEQFF. The CDR3 region has the DNA TGTGCCAGCAGTCCCTTAGACAGGGACCCCGACACTGAGCAGTTCTTC.